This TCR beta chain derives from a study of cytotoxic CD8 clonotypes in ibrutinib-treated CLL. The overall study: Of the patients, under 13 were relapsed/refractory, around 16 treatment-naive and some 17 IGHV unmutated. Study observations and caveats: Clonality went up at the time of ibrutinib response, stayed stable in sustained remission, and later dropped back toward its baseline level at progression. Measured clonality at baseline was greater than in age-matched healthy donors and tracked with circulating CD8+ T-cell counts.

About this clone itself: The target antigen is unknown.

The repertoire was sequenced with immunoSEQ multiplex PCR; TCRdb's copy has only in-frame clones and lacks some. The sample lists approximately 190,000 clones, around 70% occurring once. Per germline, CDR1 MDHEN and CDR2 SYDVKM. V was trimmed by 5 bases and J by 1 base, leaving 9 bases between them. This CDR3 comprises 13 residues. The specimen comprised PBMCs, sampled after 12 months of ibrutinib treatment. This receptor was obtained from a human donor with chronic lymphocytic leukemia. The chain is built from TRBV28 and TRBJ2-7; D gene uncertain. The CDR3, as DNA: TGTGCCAGCAGTCGCAGGAATTCCTACGAGCAGTACTTC. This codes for CASSRRNSYEQYF.